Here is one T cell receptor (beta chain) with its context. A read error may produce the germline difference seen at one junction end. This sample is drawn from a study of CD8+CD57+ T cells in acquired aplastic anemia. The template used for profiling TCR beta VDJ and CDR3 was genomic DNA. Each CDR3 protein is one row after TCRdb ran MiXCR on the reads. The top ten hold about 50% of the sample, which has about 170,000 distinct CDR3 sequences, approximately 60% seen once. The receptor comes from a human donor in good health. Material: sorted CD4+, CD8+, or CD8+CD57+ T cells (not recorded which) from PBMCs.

The DNA for the CDR3 is TGTGCCAGCGGCCAGGGATACGAGCAGCACTTC. Its protein product is CASGQGYEQHF. This chain joins TRBV14 and TRBJ2-7; the D gene is possibly TRBD1 (5 bases). The germline V gene has CDR1 SGHDN and CDR2 FVKESK. The CDR3 runs to 11 residues.